This T cell receptor beta chain is from a study of identical twins. The table lists this clonotype with a few counts. Its target is not known. Study results and limitations: Analyses of zero insertions could, in part, be confounded by invariant MAIT and iNKT cells. Findings came from cross-sectional statistics, without long-term follow-up of donors.

In germline, CDR1 is DFQATT, CDR2 SNEGSKA (reference sequence). The CDR3 consists of 14 residues. Trimming cost V 0 bases and J 5 bases, with 13 bases left between them. TCRdb re-derived calls from the 5' RACE reads in MiXCR, one entry per CDR3 protein. The profile shows about 730,000 distinct CDR3 sequences, 21% of them singletons. The same data also went into a second study, on T cells expressing NK-cell markers. As that report states: A few of the donors also had these clonotypes leading their CD3+CD56-NKG2C+ fraction.

The V call is TRBV20-1, the J call TRBJ2-5; D ambiguous. The sequencing sample was made of PBMCs. The source is a woman between 18 and 29 years old in good health. CDR3 amino acids: CSARDLGRFETQYF. In DNA form, the CDR3 reads TGCAGTGCTAGAGATCTTGGCAGGTTCGAGACCCAGTACTTC.